The present entry profiles one TCR beta chain with its context. Its target is not known. It was with 60 Vbeta and 13 Jbeta primers that the PCR ran. Measured with immunoSEQ multiplex PCR; TCRdb has only the in-frame clones, and not every one. The sample yields approximately 61,000 clones, over 70% seen once. The data originate from a study of cytomegalovirus exposure and HLA in healthy donors. Deletions cut 1 base from V and 9 bases from J, with 16 bases between. Germline V CDR1 and CDR2: SGHTA, FQGNSA. The CDR3 consists of 15 residues. Notes on the study in general: Further analysis, carried out later, found HLA-associated TCR beta chains more clonally expanded than equally common other chains. By a later analysis, the bulk of CMV-associated TCR beta chains appeared HLA-restricted. Prior analysis indicated that the majority of TCR beta V segments exhibited productivity approximately 90% or approximately 30% of the time. The study put 150 or so TCR beta chains on its list as cytomegalovirus-associated.

The chain carries TRBV7-2 and TRBJ1-5; D is unclear. The sample comprised PBMCs. This receptor was obtained from a man between 50 and 59 years old in good health and CMV-seropositive. In DNA form, the CDR3 reads TGTGCCAGCAGCTTAGGTGGTGGTTTATTCGGGCCCCAGCATTTT. Translated: CASSLGGGLFGPQHF.